A single sample is the source of the 5 T cell receptor beta chains below, sequenced in a study of spatial heterogeneity in lung cancer. Time point: blood at routine non-recurrence follow-up after resection. Researchers sequenced whole RNA taken from tumor, nontumor lung or frozen PBMC without sorting. TCRdb passed the 5' RACE reads through MiXCR, listing each CDR3 protein once. The table has about 120,000 distinct CDR3 sequences, more than 9% seen once. The material was PBMCs, obtained at follow-up. The source is a male donor with early-stage non-small cell lung cancer.

This clonotype has at least ten counts. V and J are TRBV29-1 and TRBJ2-5; a weak D match, TRBD2 (6 bases). The V gene's germline CDR1 is SQVTM and CDR2 ANQGSEA. The CDR3 consists of 11 residues. Trimming removed 6 bases at V and 3 bases at J, with 8 bases between. The CDR3 is CSVGGEETQYF. The DNA of the CDR3 is TGCAGCGTGGGAGGAGAAGAGACCCAGTACTTC.

This clonotype has only a few counts. The CDR3 DNA follows: TGTGCCTGGAGTCTGGGGAATGGGCTCACAGATACGCAGTATTTT. It codes for CAWSLGNGLTDTQYF. The chain couples TRBV30 to TRBJ2-3; D unresolved. This CDR3 contains 15 residues. CDR1 GTSNPN and CDR2 SVGIG come from the germline V gene (reference sequence). V lost 2 bases to trimming and J lost 2 bases, with 14 bases between them.

The gene calls are TRBV6-2 or TRBV6-3 and TRBJ1-5, with 7 nucleotides matching TRBD1. The CDR3 is made up of 15 amino acids. After removal of 3 bases from V and 1 base from J, the junction contained 3 bases not matched to a gene. CDR1 and CDR2 from the germline V gene are MNHEY and SVGEGT. This CDR3 is CASSYPTGSNQPQHF. As DNA, the CDR3 is TGTGCCAGCAGTTATCCGACAGGGAGCAATCAGCCCCAGCATTTT.

The V gene is TRBV9, the J gene TRBJ1-6; D ambiguous. The CDR3 has 15 residues. Germline V gene sequence: CDR1 SGDLS, CDR2 YYNGEE. V was clipped by 4 bases and J by 5 bases, with 13 bases between them. The CDR3 protein is CASSRTEINNSPLHF. The CDR3 DNA follows: TGTGCCAGCAGCCGCACAGAGATAAATAATTCACCCCTCCACTTT.

The sample holds many counts of this clonotype. V is TRBV5-1 and J is TRBJ2-5; 9 bases map to TRBD1. Germline lookup yields CDR1 SGHRS and CDR2 YFSETQ. V lost 4 bases to trimming and J lost 2 bases; unmatched junction nucleotides: 6. The CDR3 consists of 15 residues. This CDR3 reads CASSNPGTGQETQYF. For the CDR3, the DNA is TGCGCCAGCAGCAACCCCGGGACAGGGCAAGAGACCCAGTACTTC.